This T cell receptor beta chain came from a study of blood T cell repertoires in COVID-19. Across the whole study: The United States, Italy and Spain supplied acute and convalescent COVID-19 samples. PBMCs, B-cell-depleted T cells, or T cells provided the cDNA or gDNA that made up the material.

Study processing details: Scientists estimated how many nucleated cells there were by amplifying reference gene primers. The method was immunoSEQ multiplex PCR; TCRdb's version includes in-frame clones alone and lacks a portion of them. The D gene and trimming were derived from the DNA, and the V and J assignments and clone size from that table. The sample shows about 150,000 clones, around four fifths of them seen only once. This CDR3 has 14 amino acids. Trimming removed 2 bases from V and 4 bases from J, with 9 bases in between. CDR1 is SEHNR and CDR2 is FQNEAQ in the germline V gene (reference sequence).

The sequence derives from a man aged 45-65 years who had recovered from COVID-19. What was sequenced was PBMCs or T cells enriched from blood (not recorded which). The chain combines TRBV7-9 with TRBJ2-1; D is perhaps TRBD2 (5 bases). As DNA, the CDR3 is TGTGCCAGCAGCTTATCGCGGACTTACAATGAGCAGTTCTTC. This gives the protein CASSLSRTYNEQFF.